This T cell receptor (beta chain) was sequenced during a study of radiation and T cells in renal cell carcinoma. Some clones are missing from TCRdb's copy, which holds only in-frame ones; the method was immunoSEQ multiplex PCR. The repertoire holds about 170,000 clones, about 85% seen once, with about 10% in the top ten. The germline V gene has CDR1 MNHNS and CDR2 SASEGT. V shed 2 bases, J shed 4 bases, and the junction held 2 bases outside the gene matches. This CDR3 spans 15 amino acids. Time point meaning: blood 4 weeks post-SBRT, at nephrectomy. Specified treatment: 15 Gy SBRT to primary tumor, nephrectomy 4 weeks later. To note about this clone: Its antigen remains unidentified.

General observations from the study: From baseline, blood top tumor clonotypes peaked at 2 weeks post-radiation.

The rearrangement joins TRBV6-1 to TRBJ2-5; 12 bases fit TRBD2. The material sequenced was blood, taken from a patient whose treatment included radiotherapy and nephrectomy. The TCR sequence derives from a woman in her forties or fifties with renal cell carcinoma. The CDR3 bases are TGTGCCAGCAGTGAACTAGCGGGGGGGCCAGAGACCCAGTACTTC. This codes for CASSELAGGPETQYF.